The source of this T cell receptor beta chain is a study of tumor and adjacent non-tumor tissue in lung cancer (dated by TCRdb to 2016 to 2018). In the study overall: The cohort included 12 adenocarcinoma, a couple of squamous cell carcinoma and 1 small cell lung cancer patients. The approximately 15 patients were aged roughly 31 to 80 years, included about ten men and 5 women, and had TNM stage I to III disease. A total of about 130 million productive TCRbeta reads were generated by sequencing, corresponding to an average of roughly 4.1 million reads per sample. The study compared bulk TCRbeta repertoires between lung tumor tissue and matched distant non-tumor lung tissue from around 16 lung cancer patients. For each patient, one tumor sample and one normal lung sample were taken, giving thirty paired specimens that underwent TCRbeta CDR3 sequencing.

The library came from multiplex PCR. This sample was sequenced with an Illumina HiSeq 2500. Following protocols modified from ARM-PCR, the researchers constructed TCRbeta libraries through three rounds of nested PCR with primers (Table S4). Before sequencing, PCR products of 200-500 bp were cut from the gel and purified using the QIAquick gel extraction kit. In the paper's pipeline: Trimmomatic was used to clean the reads, FLASH merged the cleaned reads into complete CDR3 sequences, and MiTCR assigned the sequences to V(D)J germline segments. Clonal diversity was calculated as the inverse Simpson's index using VDJtools. In-frame sequences lacking a premature stop codon were counted as productive reads. TCRdb itself trimmed the public reads at Q25 with fastp, ran MiXCR and retained productive beta chains. When rows share a CDR3 protein, they turn into one entry using the most common DNA and genes. These V and J calls originate from TCRdb's pipeline instead of the authors' own analysis. The sample yields 60,000 to 85,000 distinct CDR3 sequences; 76% were counted once. The ten largest clones add up to around 38% of the sample.

Turning to this clonotype: No cognate antigen has been identified for it. A much larger clone differs from this one at a single base, so this may be a read error.

CDR1 and CDR2 are read off the germline V gene as SQVTM and ANQGSEA. Deletion took 6 bases off V and 2 bases off J, with a span of 15 bases between the germline ends. The CDR3 covers 14 residues, taking in both the cysteine and the phenylalanine. Just CDR3 DNA is preserved here, 42 bases in frame from base 1. What the research found in general, with its limitations: Younger patients had significantly higher TCR diversity, and higher tumor TCR diversity was associated with shorter overall and disease-free survival. The methods do not name the sequencing platform or mention unique molecular identifiers. Significantly higher TCR diversity (inverse Simpson) was observed in tumor tissue than in normal lung tissue (around 450 vs 150, P = 0.0075, Mann-Whitney U test). A significantly larger cumulative share of the repertoire was made up by the top 100 clones in normal lung than in tumor tissue. Only around 14 patients were in the cohort, and the authors stated that larger samples and more detailed clinical data are needed. Peripheral blood was not sequenced, so blood TCRbeta repertoires in these lung cancer patients were not examined.

RNA was isolated from bulk, unsorted tissue, and RNA quality was assessed with a NanoDrop ND-1000 and an Agilent 2100. Distant non-tumor tissue taken more than 3 cm from the tumor edge was used as the normal lung sample. The donors were newly diagnosed lung cancer patients admitted for thoracic surgery in China from August to November 2014 who had not received prior chemotherapy. The study excluded patients who had received radiotherapy or chemotherapy before or who had another cancer at the same time. Surgical tissue pieces of about 1-2.3 cm3 were preserved in RNAlater solution and were kept at -80 degrees C until use.

The sequence joins TRBV29-1 to TRBJ2-3; the D segment cannot be called with confidence. Sequencing was done on a sample of distant non-tumor lung tissue. The receptor was derived from a man between 70 and 80 years old with non-small cell lung cancer. This receptor carries the CDR3 CSVAGSTNTDTQYF. The bases are TGCAGCGTAGCCGGGTCCACTAACACAGATACGCAGTATTTT.